One sample yielded the 15 T cell receptor beta chains listed below, sequenced in a study of blood T cells in healthy people across ages (dated by TCRdb to the mid-2010s). The library was built by means of 5' RACE. Instrument used: Illumina HiSeq 2500. A second PCR of about 6 to 12 cycles was run with a J-beta primer mix and a sample-barcoded 5' primer. TCRdb took the public reads, trimmed them with fastp at Q25, ran MiXCR for clone calling and kept in-frame beta chains. Identical CDR3 proteins give one entry, which carries the most common genes and DNA. The sample data list about 1.5 million distinct CDR3 sequences, and approximately 43% of these were observed just once. The top ten hold 4% of the sample. Sequencing input: blood. All receptors come from a woman aged 18-29 years in good health.

This clonotype was counted only a few times. This chain joins TRBV20-1 and TRBJ2-7; 7 nucleotides agree with TRBD1. CDR1 is DFQATT, CDR2 SNEGSKA, per germline (reference sequence). The J segment lost 0 bases and the V segment lost 3 bases, leaving 8 bases of the junction unmatched. CDR3 length: 15 amino acids. CDR3 sequence (DNA): TGCAGTGCTAGCCCCCGGACAGGCCTCTCCTACGAGCAGTACTTC. Translated: CSASPRTGLSYEQYF.

The sample holds one count of this clonotype. The junction differs from germline at one of its ends, possibly a read error. The chain is built from TRBV30 and TRBJ1-4; TRBD1 agrees at 7 bases. This CDR3 contains 15 residues. CDR1 GTSNPN and CDR2 SVGIG come from the germline V gene (reference sequence). CDR3 residues: CAGSGGLRGYEKLFF. The CDR3 DNA sequence: TGTGCCGGGAGTGGCGGGCTCAGGGGGTATGAAAAACTGTTTTTT. Full variable domain (rest looked up from reference TRBV30 and TRBJ1-4): SQTIHQWPATLVQPVGSPLSLECTVEGTSNPNLYWYRQAAGRGLQLLFYSVGIGQISSEVPQNLSASRPQDRQFILSSKKLLLSDSGFYLCAGSGGLRGYEKLFFGSGTQLSVL.

This clonotype showed up just a few times. J is TRBJ2-5 and V is TRBV3-1; D is uncertain. The end of the DNA is better explained by TRBJ2-7, so the J call may be wrong. Per germline, CDR1 LGHDT and CDR2 YNNKEL (reference sequence). The CDR3 sequence is 15 residues long. The CDR3 spells CASSRKGIERYEQYF. Here the CDR3 DNA reads TGTGCCAGCAGCCGTAAGGGAATTGAACGATACGAGCAGTACTTC.

Only a few counts were recorded for this clonotype. This rearrangement joins TRBV12-3 or TRBV12-4 to TRBJ2-1; D may be TRBD2 (5 bases). With 6 bases removed from V and 8 bases from J, the gap between germline ends came to 14 bases. The CDR3 has 13 residues. CDR3 sequence reads: CASRLQTRDEQFF. CDR3 nucleotides: TGTGCCAGCAGACTACAGACGCGGGATGAGCAGTTCTTC.

There are a few counts of this clonotype. The chain carries TRBV20-1 and TRBJ1-2; perhaps TRBD1 as D (5 bases). The ends were cut back, 3 bases at V and 3 bases at J, with 8 bases in the middle. The CDR3 length is 12 residues. Looked up from germline, CDR1 is DFQATT and CDR2 is SNEGSKA (reference sequence). As DNA, the CDR3 is TGCAGTGCTAGGGCCAGGGACTATGGCTACACCTTC. Its protein product is CSARARDYGYTF.

The table lists this clonotype with many counts. This sequence joins TRBV4-3 and TRBJ2-5; D ambiguous. The CDR3 has 14 residues. V shed 0 bases and J shed 1 base, with 6 bases lying between them. Germline V gene lookup returns CDR1 LGHNA and CDR2 YSLEER. In DNA form, the CDR3 reads TGCGCCAGCAGCCAAGATAGGGCCCAAGAGACCCAGTACTTC. As protein: CASSQDRAQETQYF.

This clonotype was observed at least ten times. The chain recombines TRBV12-3 or TRBV12-4 with TRBJ2-3; no definite D call. The CDR3 spans 10 residues. Trimming stripped 7 bases from V and 6 bases from J, with 5 bases between. The CDR3, as DNA: TGTGCCAGCACCATTGATACGCAGTATTTT. Translated: CASTIDTQYF.

In this sample, this clonotype turned up once. The chain has TRBV7-9 and TRBJ1-6, with 10 bases aligning to TRBD1. Trimming removed 5 bases from V and 7 bases from J; junction bases left unmatched: 8. The CDR3 is 16 amino acids. The germline V gene encodes CDR1 SEHNR and CDR2 FQNEAQ (reference sequence). The CDR3 nucleotides read TGTGCCAGCAGCGAGACAGGGGGCATGAGGAATTCACCCCTCCACTTT. The encoded protein is CASSETGGMRNSPLHF.

This clonotype appeared a single time. The chain uses TRBV10-3 and TRBJ1-2, with no clear D. V gave up 0 bases and J gave up 2 bases, with 7 bases separating them. Germline V lookup: CDR1 ENHRY, CDR2 SYGVKD. The CDR3 length is 14 residues. CDR3 bases: TGTGCCATCAGTGAGTCAACGGCAAACTATGGCTACACCTTC. This encodes CAISESTANYGYTF.

J is TRBJ2-1 and V is TRBV4-1; the match to TRBD1 covers 7 bases. With V trimmed by 0 bases and J by 0 bases, 5 bases remained unmatched. CDR3 length: 17 amino acids. CDR1 is MGHRA and CDR2 is YSYEKL in the germline V gene. The CDR3 loop is CASSQEVQGSSYNEQFF. The DNA of the CDR3 is TGCGCCAGCAGCCAAGAAGTACAGGGGAGCTCCTACAATGAGCAGTTCTTC.

The chain employs TRBV20-1 and TRBJ2-7; D unresolved. CDR1 DFQATT and CDR2 SNEGSKA come from the germline V gene (reference sequence). V was clipped by 1 base and J by 1 base, with 11 bases between them. This CDR3 spans 14 amino acids. The CDR3 DNA sequence: TGCAGTGCTAGAGCCGCTGTGAGGTCCTACGAGCAGTACTTC. It encodes CSARAAVRSYEQYF.

The chain carries TRBV12-3 or TRBV12-4 and TRBJ1-1; D is undetermined. Trimming removed 2 bases at V and 0 bases at J, with 7 bases between. The CDR3 is 14 residues long. The CDR3 bases are TGTGCCAGCAGTTTATATGGCGTGAACACTGAAGCTTTCTTT. Amino acids: CASSLYGVNTEAFF.

In its sample, this clonotype was seen once. The CDR3 protein is CASSFMSHDNEQYF. The DNA for the CDR3 is TGTGCCAGCAGCTTTATGTCCCACGACAATGAGCAGTACTTC. The chain recombines TRBV7-3 with TRBJ2-5; D call uncertain. There are 14 residues in the CDR3. Trimming stripped 3 bases from V and 11 bases from J, with 19 bases between. Germline lookup yields CDR1 SGHTA and CDR2 FQGTGA.

The CDR3 loop reads CASSLASTYNEQYF. For the CDR3, the DNA is TGTGCCAGCAGCTTAGCGAGTACGTACAATGAGCAGTACTTC. This rearrangement joins TRBV7-2 to TRBJ2-7; D unresolved. V lost 0 bases and J lost 7, with 13 bases in between. Germline CDR1 reads SGHTA; CDR2 reads FQGNSA. The CDR3 has 14 residues. The entire variable domain, with the rest obtained from reference TRBV7-2 and TRBJ2-7, is as follows: GAGVSQSPSNKVTEKGKDVELRCDPISGHTALYWYRQSLGQGLEFLIYFQGNSAPDKSGLPSDRFSAERTGGSVSTLTIQRTQQEDSAVYLCASSLASTYNEQYFGPGTRLTVT.

This chain joins TRBV20-1 and TRBJ2-4, with D hard to call. Matching the DNA end better, TRBJ2-7 makes the J call doubtful. Germline lookup yields CDR1 DFQATT and CDR2 SNEGSKA (reference sequence). The CDR3 contains 12 residues. CDR3 bases: TGCAGTGCTAGGGGGAATACGGGCGAGCAGTACTTC. Its protein is CSARGNTGEQYF.